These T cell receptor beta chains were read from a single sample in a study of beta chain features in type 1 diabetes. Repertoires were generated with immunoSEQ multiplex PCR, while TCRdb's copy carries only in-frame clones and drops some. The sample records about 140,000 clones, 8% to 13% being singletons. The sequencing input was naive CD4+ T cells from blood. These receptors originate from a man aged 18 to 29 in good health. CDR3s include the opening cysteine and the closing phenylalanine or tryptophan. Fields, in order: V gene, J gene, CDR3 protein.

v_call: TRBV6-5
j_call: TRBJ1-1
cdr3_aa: CASSYSMTGTDTEAFF

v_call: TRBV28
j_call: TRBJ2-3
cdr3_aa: CASSVDRDTQYF

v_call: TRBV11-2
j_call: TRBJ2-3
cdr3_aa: CASSLDLAVSTDTQYF

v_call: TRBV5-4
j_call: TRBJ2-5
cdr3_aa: CASSLGGLAEETQYF

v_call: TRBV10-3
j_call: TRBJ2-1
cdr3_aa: CAISDRTSEQFF

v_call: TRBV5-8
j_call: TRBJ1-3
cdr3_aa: CASSLGRDSSGNTIYF

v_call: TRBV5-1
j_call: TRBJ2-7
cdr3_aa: CASSLARHGGSEQYF

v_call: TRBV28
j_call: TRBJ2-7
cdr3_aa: CASSPRLEQYF

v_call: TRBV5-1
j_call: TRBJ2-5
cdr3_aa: CASSPVTGGGGETQYF

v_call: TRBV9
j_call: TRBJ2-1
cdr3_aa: CASSGPNWGGGGGDNEQFF

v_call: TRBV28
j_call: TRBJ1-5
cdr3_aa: CASSSWQGVSNQPQHF

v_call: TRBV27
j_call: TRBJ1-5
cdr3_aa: CASSPGDRENQPQHF

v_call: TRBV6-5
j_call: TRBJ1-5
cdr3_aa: CASRRQGSNQPQHF

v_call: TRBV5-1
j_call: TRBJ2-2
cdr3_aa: CASSGRGPGDLFF

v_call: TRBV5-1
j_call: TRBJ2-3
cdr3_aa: CASSFLAGAITDTQYF

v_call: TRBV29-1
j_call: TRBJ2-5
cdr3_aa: CSVEEGSVETQYF

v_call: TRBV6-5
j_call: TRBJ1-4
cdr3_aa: CASSSTGVPTNEKLFF

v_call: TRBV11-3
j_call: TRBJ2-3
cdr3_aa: CASSTSGTNADTQYF

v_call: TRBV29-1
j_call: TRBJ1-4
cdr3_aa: CSVGVGRGEKLFF

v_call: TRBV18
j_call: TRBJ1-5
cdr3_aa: CASSPADNQPQHF

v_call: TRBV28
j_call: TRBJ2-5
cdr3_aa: CASKGGKETQYF

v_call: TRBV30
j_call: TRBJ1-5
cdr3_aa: CAWSVGTVNQPQHF

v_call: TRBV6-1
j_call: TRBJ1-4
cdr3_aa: CASSESDREKLFF

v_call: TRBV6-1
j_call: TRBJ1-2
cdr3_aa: CASSEGDRGGYTF

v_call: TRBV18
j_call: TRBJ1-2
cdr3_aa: CASSPLQALANYGYTF

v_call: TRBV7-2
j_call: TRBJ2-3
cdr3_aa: CASSWGPGQGTDTQYF

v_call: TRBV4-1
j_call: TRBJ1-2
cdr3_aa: CASSQTGTAYGYTF

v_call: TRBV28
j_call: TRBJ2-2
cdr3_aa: CASSPAIAGGPAGELFF

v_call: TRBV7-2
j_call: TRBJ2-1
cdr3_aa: CASSWTPAGEQFF

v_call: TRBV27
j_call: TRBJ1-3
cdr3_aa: CASSSFGTGGNTIYF

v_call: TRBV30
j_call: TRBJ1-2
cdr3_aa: CAWSVIGGVSYTF

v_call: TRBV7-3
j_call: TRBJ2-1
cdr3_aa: CASSHPRGTSGGSSYNEQFF

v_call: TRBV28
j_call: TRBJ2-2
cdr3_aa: CASRYRGKNTGELFF